Described below is a single TCR beta chain sequence and its context. The data stem from a study of T cell clones after liver transplantation. Method: immunoSEQ multiplex PCR; TCRdb's copy keeps in-frame clones and lacks some. The profile shows roughly 100,000 clones, roughly 80% of them singletons. Sequenced here: CD4+ T cells from blood, sampled before liver transplant. The sequence was collected from a human donor who received a liver transplant.

The CDR3 reads CASSTWGHTGELFF. The CDR3 DNA is TGTGCCAGTAGTACCTGGGGCCACACCGGGGAGCTGTTTTTT. This chain connects TRBV19 to TRBJ2-2; D is possibly TRBD1 (5 bases). With 4 bases removed from V and 3 bases from J, the gap between germline ends came to 9 bases. Germline values: CDR1 LNHDA, CDR2 SQIVND (reference sequence). The CDR3 runs 14 residues. Full variable domain (missing parts from reference TRBV19 and TRBJ2-2): DGGITQSPKYLFRKEGQNVTLSCEQNLNHDAMYWYRQDPGQGLRLIYYSQIVNDFQKGDIAEGYSVSREKKESFPLTVTSAQKNPTAFYLCASSTWGHTGELFFGEGSRLTVL.